Following are 25 T cell receptor beta chains from one sample sequenced in a study of T cells expressing NK-cell markers. With the 5' RACE reads reprocessed, TCRdb shows one record per CDR3 protein and no DNA. The data show 250,000 to 300,000 distinct CDR3 sequences, and the top ten clones hold about 4.2%. The sequenced sample was blood T cells: a sorted CD56 or NKG2C T cell subset, CD4+ or CD8+ T cells, or bulk PBMC T cells (not recorded which). These receptor sequences come from a woman between 18 and 75 years old in good health.

V gene TRBV7-2 combines with J gene TRBJ2-2; with no DNA, the TCRdb D assignment of TRBD1 cannot be verified. CDR3 length equals 16 residues. Germline V gene lookup returns CDR1 SGHTA and CDR2 FQGNSA. The CDR3 reads CASSLVRDRGTGELFF.

V usage is TRBV21-1 and J usage is TRBJ2-1; TCRdb's D call, TRBD1, is unchecked because there is no DNA. TRBV21-1 is reported as a pseudogene. The CDR3 is 15 amino acids. The CDR3 here is CASSNSGGPYNEQFF.

The chain employs TRBV19 and TRBJ2-7; there is no DNA to check the TCRdb D call of TRBD1. The CDR3 runs to 15 residues. Germline V gene data show CDR1 as LNHDA and CDR2 as SQIVND (reference sequence). The CDR3 sequence: CASSSGQGRTYEQYF.

The chain employs TRBV20-1 and TRBJ1-1; TCRdb gives TRBD1 as the D gene, but with no DNA this cannot be confirmed. The CDR3 is made up of 12 amino acids. Germline CDR1 and CDR2: DFQATT and SNEGSKA (reference sequence). CDR3 residues: CSAAPGRTEAFF.

The rearrangement uses TRBV27 and TRBJ1-6; the TCRdb call, TRBD1, lacks DNA for checking. The length of the CDR3 is 17 residues. The V gene's germline CDR1 is MNHEY and CDR2 SMNVEV (reference sequence). CDR3 in amino acids: CASSPNIRPSDNSPLHF.

CDR3 protein: CSAIVGNQPQHF. V usage is TRBV20-1 and J usage is TRBJ1-5. Germline CDR1 and CDR2: DFQATT and SNEGSKA (reference sequence). This CDR3 comprises 12 residues.

The chain employs TRBV5-1 and TRBJ1-1. The length of the CDR3 is 13 residues. Germline lookup yields CDR1 SGHRS and CDR2 YFSETQ. The CDR3 sequence is CASSSINGAEAFF.

This chain joins TRBV6-2 or TRBV6-3 and TRBJ2-6; TCRdb selects TRBD1, and the lack of DNA leaves this call unchecked. The CDR3 loop spans 17 amino acids. Germline CDR1 MNHEY, CDR2 SVGEGT. CDR3 region: CASSRDSILSGANVLTF.

The CDR3 region is CASSLDTARTEAFF. The rearrangement links TRBV6-5 to TRBJ1-1; TCRdb indicates TRBD1, and absent DNA this call remains unverified. Germline V lookup: CDR1 MNHEY, CDR2 SVGAGI. This CDR3 has 14 residues.

The rearrangement uses TRBV24-1 and TRBJ1-1. Germline CDR1 reads KGHDR; CDR2 reads SFDVKD. This CDR3 has 12 amino acids. The chain's CDR3 is CATSDSRGGSFF.

The V and J genes are TRBV20-1 and TRBJ2-1; without DNA, the TCRdb call of TRBD2 cannot be checked. This CDR3 region has 14 residues. The V gene's germline CDR1 is DFQATT and CDR2 SNEGSKA (reference sequence). CDR3 region: CSAPLAGGPGEQFF.

The chain employs TRBV5-6 and TRBJ1-4. Germline values: CDR1 SGHDT, CDR2 YYEEEE. CDR3 length: 15 amino acids. The CDR3: CASSLPGITNEKLFF. The full variable domain, rest sourced from reference TRBV5-6 and TRBJ1-4, is DAGVTQSPTHLIKTRGQQVTLRCSPKSGHDTVSWYQQALGQGPQFIFQYYEEEERQRGNFPDRFSGHQFPNYSSELNVNALLLGDSALYLCASSLPGITNEKLFFGSGTQLSVL.

The J gene is TRBJ1-6, the V gene TRBV5-1. The CDR3 spans 16 residues. Germline CDR1 reads SGHRS; CDR2 reads YFSETQ. The CDR3 protein is CASSSGSSSYNSPLHF.

The chain joins TRBV11-1 to TRBJ2-2; absent DNA, TCRdb's TRBD1 call cannot be checked. CDR3 size: 13 residues. Per germline, CDR1 SGHAT and CDR2 FQDESV (reference sequence). Here the CDR3 reads CASSRTVTGELFF.

The chain has TRBV6-2 or TRBV6-3 and TRBJ2-1; the D call from TCRdb, TRBD1, cannot be confirmed without DNA. CDR3 size: 15 residues. Looked up from germline, CDR1 is MNHEY and CDR2 is SVGEGT. This chain's CDR3 is CASSTRGGAANEQFF.

The chain joins TRBV12-3 or TRBV12-4 to TRBJ2-7. The CDR3 spans 14 residues. CDR3 protein: CASSLDGRPYEQYF.

The chain joins TRBV7-2 to TRBJ2-3; as DNA is missing, the TRBD2 call by TCRdb cannot be tested. The CDR3 has 16 residues. CDR1 and CDR2 from the germline V gene are SGHTA and FQGNSA. CDR3: CASSLGVSGGTDTQYF.

The chain couples TRBV20-1 to TRBJ2-1; the D call of TRBD2 rests on TCRdb alone, since no DNA is present to check it. CDR3 length: 12 residues. Germline V gene data show CDR1 as DFQATT and CDR2 as SNEGSKA (reference sequence). CDR3 protein: CSARGALGSPFF.

This chain links TRBV5-1 with TRBJ2-1; TCRdb reports TRBD2, a call that lacks DNA to check it against. CDR1 is SGHRS and CDR2 is YFSETQ in the germline V gene. The CDR3 contains 15 residues. CDR3 sequence reads: CASSLEVSSGYEQFF.

The rearrangement joins TRBV5-1 to TRBJ1-6; TCRdb's D call, TRBD1, is unchecked because there is no DNA. The CDR3 spans 14 residues. Germline CDR1 is SGHRS and CDR2 is YFSETQ. The CDR3 loop reads CASSLEGERSPLHF.

The CDR3 loop reads CSARSSAGGSDTQYF. The chain uses TRBV20-1 and TRBJ2-3; TCRdb reports TRBD2, a call that lacks DNA to check it against. This CDR3 comprises 15 residues. CDR1 is DFQATT, CDR2 SNEGSKA, per germline (reference sequence).

This chain links TRBV2 with TRBJ1-5; TCRdb's D call, TRBD1, is unchecked because there is no DNA. Germline V gene data show CDR1 as SNHLY and CDR2 as FYNNEI. This CDR3 has 16 residues. The CDR3 protein is CASSAGTGYSNQPQHF.

The chain employs TRBV12-3 or TRBV12-4 and TRBJ1-2; TCRdb indicates TRBD1, and absent DNA this call remains unverified. The CDR3 contains 14 residues. Here the CDR3 reads CASSRHRENYGYTF.

The chain combines TRBV20-1 with TRBJ2-3; TCRdb returns TRBD2, unconfirmable since there is no DNA. The CDR3 is 16 residues long. The V gene's germline CDR1 is DFQATT and CDR2 SNEGSKA (reference sequence). CDR3 in amino acids: CSAQYRTSGNTDTQYF.

This chain joins TRBV9 and TRBJ2-1; the TCRdb call, TRBD2, lacks DNA for checking. CDR1 is SGDLS and CDR2 is YYNGEE in the germline V gene. The CDR3 is 15 amino acids. The CDR3 loop reads CASSDGLAGGGEQFF.